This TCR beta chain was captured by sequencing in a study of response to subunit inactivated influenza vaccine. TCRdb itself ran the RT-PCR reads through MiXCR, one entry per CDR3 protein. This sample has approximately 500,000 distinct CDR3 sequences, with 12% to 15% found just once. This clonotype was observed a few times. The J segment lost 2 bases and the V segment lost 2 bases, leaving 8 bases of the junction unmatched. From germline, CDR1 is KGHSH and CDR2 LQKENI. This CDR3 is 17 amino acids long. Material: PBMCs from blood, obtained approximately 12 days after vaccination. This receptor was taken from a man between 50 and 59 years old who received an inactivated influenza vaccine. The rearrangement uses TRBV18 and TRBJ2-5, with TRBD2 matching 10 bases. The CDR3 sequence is CASSPFPVAGGQETQYF. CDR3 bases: TGTGCCAGCTCACCATTTCCCGTAGCGGGGGGACAAGAGACCCAGTACTTC.